This T cell receptor (beta chain) derives from a study of T cell clonotyping in hematopoietic cell transplantation. Study-level results: At the given depth, recipient repertoires were over 95% de novo clonotypes.

Only in-frame clones appear in the TCRdb table, and some are missing; sequencing was by immunoSEQ multiplex PCR. The table includes roughly 42,000 clones, about 95% detected once. On this clone itself: Its antigen is unknown.

The germline gives CDR1 SGHNT, CDR2 YENEEA. The CDR3 consists of 16 residues. V lost 5 bases and J 4 bases, leaving 20 bases between the germline ends. The V and J genes are TRBV11-3 and TRBJ2-5; D is ambiguous. The sequenced sample was peripheral blood mononuclear cells. The receptor comes from a woman between 45 and 60 years old in good health. Some clones in this sample may be carry-over from other donors' samples. Written as DNA, the CDR3 is TGTGCCAGCAGCCTCCGGCTAGGCAGTATCCTAGAGACCCAGTACTTC. It yields the protein CASSLRLGSILETQYF.